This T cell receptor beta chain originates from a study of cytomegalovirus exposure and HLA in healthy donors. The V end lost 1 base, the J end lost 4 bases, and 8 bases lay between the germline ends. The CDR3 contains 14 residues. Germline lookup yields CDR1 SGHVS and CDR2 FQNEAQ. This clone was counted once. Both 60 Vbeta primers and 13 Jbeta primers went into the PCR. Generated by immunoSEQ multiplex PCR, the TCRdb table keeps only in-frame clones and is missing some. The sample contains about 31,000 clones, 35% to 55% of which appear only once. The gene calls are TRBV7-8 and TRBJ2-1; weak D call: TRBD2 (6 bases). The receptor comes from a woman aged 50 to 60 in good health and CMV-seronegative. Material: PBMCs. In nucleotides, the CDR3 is TGTGCCAGCAGCTTAGTAGGAGGGTACAATGAGCAGTTCTTC. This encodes CASSLVGGYNEQFF. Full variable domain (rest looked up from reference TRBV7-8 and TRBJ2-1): GAGVSQSPRYKVAKRGQDVALRCDPISGHVSLFWYQQALGQGPEFLTYFQNEAQLDKSGLPSDRFFAERPEGSVSTLKIQRTQQEDSAVYLCASSLVGGYNEQFFGPGTRLTVL.